Listed below are T cell receptor beta chains from one sample, sequenced in a study of T cell changes during pregnancy in multiple sclerosis. Data came from immunoSEQ multiplex PCR; TCRdb stores just in-frame clones and leaves some out. The sample comprises 15,000 to 20,000 clones, approximately 84% of which are singletons, and about a tenth rests with the top ten. The sequencing used CD8+ T cells from peripheral blood mononuclear cells, collected in the second trimester of pregnancy. The origin of the receptors is a female donor in good health, enrolled as a control in a pregnancy study. CDR3s include the opening cysteine and the closing phenylalanine or tryptophan. D genes are given only for firm matches. Clone sizes are given selectively: once, few, many, or a class where the clone is expanded.

.	TRBJ2-1	TRBV7-8	TRBD1	15	TGTGCCAGCAGCTTAGAACAGGGGGCTAATTATGAGCAGTTCTTC	CASSLEQGANYEQFF
.	TRBJ1-2	TRBV7-9	.	12	TGTGCCAGCAGCTATGACAGTTATGGCTACACCTTC	CASSYDSYGYTF
.	TRBJ1-2	TRBV2	.	17	TGTGCCAGCAGGGGGCCGGAACAGGGCAGTTGGGTCTATGGCTACACCTTC	CASRGPEQGSWVYGYTF
.	TRBJ1-5	TRBV15	.	14	TGTGCCACCAGCCCTGAGAAAAGCAATCAGCCCCAGCATTTT	CATSPEKSNQPQHF
.	TRBJ1-4	TRBV19	.	14	TGTGCCAGTAAGGCCCGGCAGGGTAATGAAAAACTGTTTTTT	CASKARQGNEKLFF
medium-sized	TRBJ2-2	TRBV9	.	13	TGTGCCAGCAGCCCCGGGGGTAGCGGGGAGCTGTTTTTT	CASSPGGSGELFF
once	TRBJ2-2	TRBV4-1	TRBD2	15	TGCGCCAGCAGCCAGGGGGAGGGTGTGGCAGGGGAGCTGTTTTTT	CASSQGEGVAGELFF
.	TRBJ1-1	TRBV4-3	TRBD1	15	TGCGCCAGCAGCCTTGGACAGGCGGGGAACACTGAAGCTTTCTTT	CASSLGQAGNTEAFF
.	TRBJ2-3	TRBV4-2	TRBD2	17	TGTGCCAGCAGCCACCCTACTAGCGGGGCTAGCACAGATACGCAGTATTTT	CASSHPTSGASTDTQYF
once	TRBJ1-3	TRBV7-9	.	16	TGTGCCAGCAGCTTAGCCTTCGGGAGCTCTGGAAACACCATATATTTT	CASSLAFGSSGNTIYF
few	TRBJ1-4	TRBV7-9	.	15	TGTGCCAGCAGCCTAGGGATGGAGTTGGATGAAAAACTGTTTTTT	CASSLGMELDEKLFF
.	TRBJ1-3	TRBV9	.	14	TGTGCCAGCAGCGTTGGTTCAGGTGGAAACACCATATATTTT	CASSVGSGGNTIYF
.	TRBJ2-1	TRBV19	.	13	TGTGCCAGTAGTTGGGCACTTAACAATGAGCAGTTCTTC	CASSWALNNEQFF
.	TRBJ2-3	TRBV14	.	14	TGTGCCAGCAGCCAAGAGGTAGAGACAGATACGCAGTATTTT	CASSQEVETDTQYF
.	TRBJ1-3	TRBV28	.	18	TGTGCCAGCAAATTCTTTTTGAGGGAGTCAGTCCCTGGAAACACCATATATTTT	CASKFFLRESVPGNTIYF
.	TRBJ2-3	TRBV7-2	TRBD2	13	TGTGCCAGCAGCTTAAGCGGGGCAGATACGCAGTATTTT	CASSLSGADTQYF
.	TRBJ1-1	TRBV28	TRBD1	14	TGTGCCAGCACCGCTTTCAGGGGGAGCACTGAAGCTTTCTTT	CASTAFRGSTEAFF
once	TRBJ2-1	TRBV5-4	.	15	TGTGCCAGCAGCTTGCCCCTCGTGTCAGAGGATGAGCAGTTCTTC	CASSLPLVSEDEQFF
.	TRBJ1-2	TRBV13	.	15	TGTGCCAGCAGCTTAGGCATCCCAGGAACCTATGGCTACACCTTC	CASSLGIPGTYGYTF
.	TRBJ1-2	TRBV19	.	11	TGTGCCAGTAGGTACGGTGGTGGCTACACCTTC	CASRYGGGYTF
.	TRBJ2-7	TRBV4-3	.	15	TGCGCCAGCAGCCACCGACCGGGTTCAAACTACGAGCAGTACTTC	CASSHRPGSNYEQYF
.	TRBJ2-2	TRBV27	.	14	TGTGCCAGCAGTTTATCTGCCAGGCACGGGGAGCTGTTTTTT	CASSLSARHGELFF
.	TRBJ1-2	TRBV6-5	.	14	TGTGCCAGCAGTTATTCCTGGCCGGGGTATGGCTACACCTTC	CASSYSWPGYGYTF
medium-sized	TRBJ1-1	TRBV27	TRBD1	16	TGTGCCAGCAGTTTATTACGGGACAGATGGTCCACTGAAGCTTTCTTT	CASSLLRDRWSTEAFF
.	TRBJ1-2	TRBV12-5	.	14	TGTGCTAGTGGTCCTACAGGGAGGGGCCGCGGCTACACCTTC	CASGPTGRGRGYTF
few	TRBJ2-3	TRBV9	TRBD2	17	TGTGCCAGCAGCTTTCCCCAGCGGGGGCCGTCCACAGATACGCAGTATTTT	CASSFPQRGPSTDTQYF
.	TRBJ2-3	TRBV5-8	.	15	TGTGCCAGCAGGCCGGACAGCCCTAGCACAGATACGCAGTATTTT	CASRPDSPSTDTQYF
.	TRBJ1-1	TRBV5-4	TRBD1	14	TGTGCCAGCAGCTTGGGTACAGGGGGCACTGAAGCTTTCTTT	CASSLGTGGTEAFF
.	TRBJ1-1	TRBV20-1	.	11	TGCAGTGCGTACAGTGAGAGTGAAGCTTTCTTT	CSAYSESEAFF
.	TRBJ1-1	TRBV7-9	TRBD1	16	TGTGCCAGCAGCCCGCCGGACAGGGAGGGGGTCACTGAAGCTTTCTTT	CASSPPDREGVTEAFF
.	TRBJ2-4	TRBV15	.	17	TGTGCCACCAGCAGAGACGTGGGGACCGCCGCCGGGGGGCGGAGGTACTTC	CATSRDVGTAAGGRRYF
.	TRBJ2-1	TRBV18	TRBD2	15	TGTGCCAGCTCACCACAGCGGGGGACAAACAATGAGCAGTTCTTC	CASSPQRGTNNEQFF
.	TRBJ1-2	TRBV28	.	12	TGTGCCAGCAGTTTTGGGCTGAAGGGCTACACCTTC	CASSFGLKGYTF
.	TRBJ2-2	TRBV19	TRBD1	16	TGTGCCAGTAGTATCAATGGACAGGTGGACACCGGGGAGCTGTTTTTT	CASSINGQVDTGELFF
.	TRBJ1-1	TRBV27	.	14	TGTGCCAGCAGTCAATACAGGGCTAACACTGAAGCTTTCTTT	CASSQYRANTEAFF